The clone carrying this T cell receptor beta chain has ten or more counts. What it recognizes is unknown. These data come from a study of identical twins. Study findings and constraints: Twin-shared out-of-frame alpha sequences were enriched for low generation probability.

There are 13 residues in the CDR3. V was pared by 5 bases and J by 1 base, with 11 bases between. Germline CDR1 is DFQATT and CDR2 is SNEGSKA (reference sequence). TCRdb used MiXCR to reprocess the 5' RACE reads, holding one entry per CDR3 protein. Of approximately 700,000 distinct CDR3 sequences in the sample, 15% to 20% were seen once. The sample was also linked to a second study, of T cells expressing NK-cell markers. From that report: Sorted CD3+CD56+NKG2C+, CD3+CD56+NKG2C- and CD3+CD56-NKG2C+ T cells provided the TCR beta repertoires. Roughly 1.0-7.0% of CD8+ T cells in several donors belonged to dominant NKG2C+ clonotypes.

This chain connects TRBV20-1 to TRBJ1-1; D possibly corresponds to TRBD1 (6 bases). The receptor's source is a woman younger than 30 in good health. Sequenced: PBMCs. This chain's CDR3 is CSAGQQGNTEAFF. CDR3 nucleotide sequence: TGCAGTGCTGGTCAACAGGGGAACACTGAAGCTTTCTTT.